This T cell receptor beta chain was recovered during a study of T cells in Graves' hyperthyroidism and ophthalmopathy. This clonotype was counted between two and nine times. This CDR3 region has 18 residues. J gave up 2 bases and V 1 base, and 7 bases lay outside the gene matches. Germline V gene lookup returns CDR1 MGHRA and CDR2 YSYEKL. Amplified TCR beta CDR3 regions derived from RNA transcripts. TCR CDR3 regions were first amplified by RT-PCR with HTBI primers. TCRdb fed the multiplex PCR reads into MiXCR, producing one record per CDR3 protein. The data show 300,000 or so distinct CDR3 sequences, 21% seen once.

The chain couples TRBV4-1 to TRBJ2-3, with 12 bases matching TRBD2. The source material was blood. The receptor was derived from a woman aged 50 to 60 with Graves' hyperthyroidism. The CDR3 DNA is TGCGCCAGCAGCCAAGCACTGACTAGCGGGAGACCCACAGATACGCAGTATTTT. Its translation: CASSQALTSGRPTDTQYF.